This is a list of T cell receptor beta chains from one sample in a study of T-cell reconstitution after alpha-beta-depleted transplantation in children. TCRdb reprocessed the PCR reads with MiXCR, giving one entry per CDR3 protein. The table lists 130,000 to 150,000 distinct CDR3 sequences, about 8.8% of them singletons. Specimen: PBMCs, mostly from graft donor cells, collected 180 days after TCRalphabeta/CD19-depleted stem cell transplant. These receptors came from a female patient aged 2-9 years who had a stem cell transplant for congenital amegakaryocytic thrombocytopenia, so the T cells may come from the graft donor. The CDR3 runs from the conserved cysteine through the conserved F or W. Each record gives: V gene, J gene, CDR3 protein.

V: TRBV5-1
J: TRBJ2-5
CDR3: CASSLNGETQYF

V: TRBV29-1
J: TRBJ1-1
CDR3: CSVLFDRGAFF

V: TRBV5-5
J: TRBJ1-4
CDR3: CASSMLDGIPNEKLFF

V: TRBV5-1
J: TRBJ2-5
CDR3: CASSLDRGEETQYF

V: TRBV5-1
J: TRBJ2-3
CDR3: CASSSYRGRSTDTQYF

V: TRBV5-8
J: TRBJ2-4
CDR3: CASSFSTKNIQYF

V: TRBV29-1
J: TRBJ2-7
CDR3: CSVGTGAAHEQYF

V: TRBV20-1
J: TRBJ2-3
CDR3: CSAREGMRTFTDTQYF

V: TRBV28
J: TRBJ2-7
CDR3: CASSSLGLDEQYF

V: TRBV14
J: TRBJ1-1
CDR3: CASSPGSLTVLNTEAFF

V: TRBV7-2
J: TRBJ2-3
CDR3: CASSNLGRTDTQYF

V: TRBV6-2/TRBV6-3
J: TRBJ2-1
CDR3: CATREFHNEQFF

V: TRBV30
J: TRBJ2-7
CDR3: CAWSLDGSGSYEQYF

V: TRBV24-1
J: TRBJ2-3
CDR3: CATSDDYGGGPTDTQYF

V: TRBV16
J: TRBJ1-5
CDR3: CASSQFADGDQPQHF

V: TRBV20-1
J: TRBJ2-7
CDR3: CSASDGTYEQYF

V: TRBV27
J: TRBJ1-1
CDR3: CASSLHGSTEAFF

V: TRBV5-4
J: TRBJ2-1
CDR3: CASSFVFDRDYNEQFF

V: TRBV20-1
J: TRBJ2-3
CDR3: CSVGGGITDTQYF

V: TRBV6-2/TRBV6-3
J: TRBJ2-7
CDR3: CASRPSGSLGEQYF

V: TRBV11-2
J: TRBJ2-3
CDR3: CASSLGLAGGTDTQYF

V: TRBV24-1
J: TRBJ2-1
CDR3: CATSDPGLAGDHGNEQFF

V: TRBV5-1
J: TRBJ2-4
CDR3: CASSSAPGQGPKNIQYF

V: TRBV5-1
J: TRBJ2-3
CDR3: CASIGAGGTDTQYF

V: TRBV5-1
J: TRBJ1-2
CDR3: CASSWTGNYGYTF